A single sample gave rise to the 31 T cell receptor beta chains below, sequenced in a study of T cells after yellow fever vaccination. MiXCR, applied by TCRdb to the 5' RACE reads, yields one record per CDR3 protein. The sample shows 150,000 to 200,000 distinct CDR3 sequences, 9.3% of them seen only once. This specimen was CD8+ T cells sorted from PBMCs, taken 45 days after the yellow fever booster vaccination. These receptors all come from a young man who received the YFV17D yellow fever vaccine.

The gene calls are TRBV6-2 or TRBV6-3 and TRBJ1-1, with no clear D. Germline V CDR1 and CDR2: MNHEY, SVGEGT. V was pared by 5 bases and J by 1 base, with 14 bases between. CDR3 length equals 15 residues. The chain's CDR3 is CASSTPGRTNTEAFF. The CDR3 DNA reads as TGTGCCAGCAGTACCCCGGGCAGAACGAACACTGAAGCTTTCTTT.

This clonotype was counted a few times. The rearrangement joins TRBV10-3 to TRBJ1-5, with D hard to call. Looked up from germline, CDR1 is ENHRY and CDR2 is SYGVKD. The CDR3 contains 18 residues. With 2 bases removed from V and 0 bases from J, the gap between germline ends came to 17 bases. CDR3 protein: CAISEAHTVFYSNQPQHF. CDR3 in DNA: TGTGCCATCAGTGAGGCCCACACGGTCTTTTATAGCAATCAGCCCCAGCATTTT.

The chain couples TRBV5-6 to TRBJ2-7, with D perhaps matching TRBD1 (6 bases). The CDR3 is made up of 15 amino acids. Per germline, CDR1 SGHDT and CDR2 YYEEEE. V lost 0 bases, J lost 6 bases, and 16 bases lay in between. The CDR3 sequence is CASSLVGGGGSEQYV. The CDR3 DNA is TGTGCCAGCAGCTTGGTAGGGGGTGGAGGATCCGAGCAGTACGTC.

This chain uses TRBV30 with TRBJ2-2; possible D gene TRBD1, 6 bases. V was trimmed by 0 bases and J by 0 bases, leaving 8 bases between them. From germline, CDR1 is GTSNPN and CDR2 SVGIG (reference sequence). The CDR3 spans 15 residues. CDR3 sequence reads: CAWSVGHSNTGELFF. The CDR3, as DNA: TGTGCCTGGAGTGTGGGACACTCGAACACCGGGGAGCTGTTTTTT.

This chain uses TRBV9 with TRBJ2-7; TRBD2 matches at 7 bases. CDR3 size: 14 residues. With 4 bases clipped from V and 4 bases from J, the junction kept 8 bases outside the gene matches. Per germline, CDR1 SGDLS and CDR2 YYNGEE. The CDR3 is CASSPWGGRYEQYF. The CDR3 DNA reads TGTGCCAGCAGCCCCTGGGGGGGGAGGTACGAGCAGTACTTC.

This clonotype was seen a handful of times. The chain uses TRBV4-3 and TRBJ1-2, with D maybe TRBD1 (6 bases). Germline values: CDR1 LGHNA, CDR2 YSLEER. This CDR3 has 15 residues. Deletions cut 0 bases from V and 8 bases from J, with 16 bases between. The CDR3 region is CASSQDRGGARGYTF. The CDR3 DNA follows: TGCGCCAGCAGCCAAGATCGGGGGGGGGCGCGAGGCTACACCTTC.

The chain recombines TRBV18 with TRBJ1-1; tentative D call: TRBD1 (6 bases). In germline, CDR1 is KGHSH, CDR2 LQKENI. This CDR3 is 15 amino acids long. V lost 3 bases to trimming and J lost 2 bases, with 13 bases between them. CDR3 bases: TGTGCCAGCTCACCGAGAGGGGGGGACAACACTGAAGCTTTCTTT. Residues: CASSPRGGDNTEAFF.

This clonotype was detected a few times. This rearrangement joins TRBV4-3 to TRBJ1-1; D is unresolved. V lost 4 bases, J lost 0 bases, and 12 bases lay in between. CDR3 length: 15 residues. Germline V lookup: CDR1 LGHNA, CDR2 YSLEER. CDR3 in amino acids: CASSPRKEMNTEAFF. CDR3 bases: TGCGCCAGCAGCCCCAGAAAGGAGATGAACACTGAAGCTTTCTTT.

This clonotype was recorded a few times. This chain joins TRBV12-5 and TRBJ2-2, with D perhaps matching TRBD1 or TRBD2 (5 bases each). This CDR3 comprises 18 residues. Trimming removed 1 base from V and 0 bases from J, with 15 bases in between. Germline V CDR1 and CDR2: LGHNT, FRNRAP. The CDR3 sequence: CASGLGGRPTANTGELFF. In DNA form, the CDR3 reads TGTGCTAGTGGTTTGGGGGGGAGACCAACCGCGAACACCGGGGAGCTGTTTTTT.

The V gene is TRBV27, the J gene TRBJ2-6; either TRBD1 or TRBD2 may fit D (5 bases each). Looked up from germline, CDR1 is MNHEY and CDR2 is SMNVEV (reference sequence). The CDR3 extends over 14 amino acids. V dropped 7 bases and J dropped 0 bases, with 7 bases sitting between them. CDR3: CASTGGSGANVLTF. The DNA of the CDR3 is TGTGCCAGCACTGGGGGCTCTGGGGCCAACGTCCTGACTTTC.

The sample holds one count of this clonotype. This sequence joins TRBV7-3 and TRBJ2-1; 7 bases fit TRBD2. Germline CDR1 and CDR2: SGHTA and FQGTGA. V gave up 5 bases and J gave up 5 bases; unmatched junction bases: 12. This CDR3 is built from 16 residues. Here the CDR3 reads CASSLFSSSGHNEQFF. CDR3 sequence (DNA): TGTGCCAGCAGCCTCTTCAGCTCTAGCGGTCACAATGAGCAGTTCTTC.

This clonotype was seen more than once but under ten times. V and J are TRBV12-3 or TRBV12-4 and TRBJ2-7, with TRBD2 identical over 8 bases. The CDR3 spans 15 residues. J was trimmed by 2 bases and V by 6 bases; bases with no gene match: 9. The CDR3 spells CASSPTGRGAYEQYF. CDR3 bases: TGTGCCAGCAGCCCTACGGGGCGGGGGGCCTACGAGCAGTACTTC.

This rearrangement joins TRBV7-8 to TRBJ2-1; D gene unclear. The CDR3 sequence is 12 residues long. Germline CDR1 reads SGHVS; CDR2 reads FQNEAQ. V lost 5 bases to trimming and J lost 3 bases, with 5 bases between them. CDR3 amino acids: CASSPNYNEQFF. The CDR3 region has the DNA TGTGCCAGCAGCCCCAACTACAATGAGCAGTTCTTC.

CDR3 in DNA: TGTGCCAGCAGTTTTACACAGGGTTGGACTGAAGCTTTCTTT. It yields the protein CASSFTQGWTEAFF. The gene calls are TRBV12-3 or TRBV12-4 and TRBJ1-1; D possibly corresponds to TRBD1 (6 bases). Between the trimmed V and J ends, which lost 3 bases and 5 bases, there was a span of 13 bases. This CDR3 has 14 amino acids.

This clonotype was detected ten times or more. The chain uses TRBV6-4 and TRBJ2-1; the D gene could be TRBD1 or TRBD2 (6 bases each). This CDR3 is 17 amino acids long. V was clipped by 0 bases and J by 0 bases, with 12 bases between them. CDR1 is MRHNA and CDR2 is SNTAGT in the germline V gene. The CDR3 sequence: CASSDSHEGGSYNEQFF. Written as DNA, the CDR3 is TGTGCCAGCAGTGACTCGCACGAGGGGGGCTCCTACAATGAGCAGTTCTTC.

This clonotype was seen a few times. J is TRBJ2-1 and V is TRBV12-3 or TRBV12-4; 8 positions agree with TRBD2. This CDR3 contains 15 residues. V shed 8 bases and J 9 bases; nucleotides not matched to a gene: 15. The CDR3 spells CASSNERGRGGEQFF. The CDR3 region has the DNA TGTGCCAGCTCGAACGAGCGGGGGAGGGGGGGTGAGCAGTTCTTC.

This clonotype appeared a few times. The chain has TRBV5-6 and TRBJ2-1, with D perhaps matching TRBD1 (7 bases). Trimming left V 7 bases short and J 4 bases short, with 18 bases between. The germline V gene has CDR1 SGHDT and CDR2 YYEEEE. The CDR3 runs 15 residues. CDR3 DNA: TGTGCCAGCTTAGAGGAGGGGGCTAAATACAATGAGCAGTTCTTC. It encodes CASLEEGAKYNEQFF.

In its sample, this clonotype was seen a few times. This chain connects TRBV6-2 or TRBV6-3 to TRBJ2-2; D might be TRBD1 or TRBD2, each matching 5 bases. This CDR3 is 16 amino acids long. Germline CDR1 reads MNHEY; CDR2 reads SVGEGT. V was trimmed by 8 bases and J by 4 bases, leaving 20 bases between them. Here the CDR3 DNA reads TGTGCCAGCGCCCGCCCCGGGACCGTGGGCACCGGGGAGCTGTTTTTT. This sequence encodes CASARPGTVGTGELFF.

The gene calls are TRBV7-9 and TRBJ1-2, with TRBD1 matching over 10 bases. This CDR3 is 14 amino acids long. The germline CDR1 and CDR2 sequences are SEHNR and FQNEAQ (reference sequence). Losses at the gene ends were 1 base for V and 8 bases for J; bases not matched to a gene: 4. The CDR3 region is CASSLGQGAKGYTF. The CDR3 region has the DNA TGTGCCAGCAGCTTAGGACAGGGGGCGAAAGGCTACACCTTC.

This clonotype was detected only a few times. This chain connects TRBV29-1 to TRBJ1-1; D uncertain. The CDR3 has 13 residues. Trimming shortened V by 0 bases and J by 2 bases, and 7 bases separated the two germline ends. Germline loops: CDR1 SQVTM, CDR2 ANQGSEA. The CDR3 DNA reads TGCAGCGTTGAAGATTTGTCTAACACTGAAGCTTTCTTT. It translates to CSVEDLSNTEAFF.

The chain carries TRBV11-2 and TRBJ2-1; 8 nucleotides line up with TRBD1. The CDR3 consists of 15 residues. The ends lost 4 bases at V and 8 bases at J; junction bases unmatched: 10. Germline V CDR1 and CDR2: SGHAT, FQNNGV. CDR3 residues: CASSSHGQGGDEQFF. DNA of the CDR3: TGTGCCAGCAGCTCCCACGGACAGGGCGGCGATGAGCAGTTCTTC.

This clonotype was picked up many times. The rearrangement joins TRBV5-1 to TRBJ1-6, with D unresolved. Looked up from germline, CDR1 is SGHRS and CDR2 is YFSETQ. This CDR3 is 14 amino acids long. The V and J ends lost 4 bases and 5 bases respectively, with 10 bases between them. The CDR3 is CASSTDGNNSPLHF. CDR3 in DNA: TGCGCCAGCAGCACGGACGGGAATAATTCACCCCTCCACTTT. Drawing the rest from reference TRBV5-1 and TRBJ1-6, the complete variable domain is KAGVTQTPRYLIKTRGQQVTLSCSPISGHRSVSWYQQTPGQGLQFLFEYFSETQRNKGNFPGRFSGRQFSNSRSEMNVSTLELGDSALYLCASSTDGNNSPLHFGNGTRLTVT.

This clonotype showed up just a few times. V is TRBV14 and J is TRBJ1-2, with D maybe TRBD1 (5 bases). Germline CDR1 and CDR2: SGHDN and FVKESK. The V end lost 1 base, the J end lost 3 bases, and 15 bases lay between the germline ends. The CDR3 sequence is 16 residues long. The CDR3 bases are TGTGCCAGCAGCCAAGCCTCGCGGGGCAGTTACTATGGCTACACCTTC. It encodes CASSQASRGSYYGYTF.

This clonotype was recorded a few times. V gene TRBV3-1 combines with J gene TRBJ2-1; 12 bases align to TRBD1. The CDR3 is 17 residues long. The V gene's germline CDR1 is LGHDT and CDR2 YNNKEL (reference sequence). J gave up 7 bases and V 5 bases, and 12 bases lay outside the gene matches. The CDR3 sequence is CASSFTGTGGEGNEQFF. Here the CDR3 DNA reads TGTGCCAGCAGCTTCACCGGGACAGGGGGCGAGGGGAATGAGCAGTTCTTC.

J is TRBJ2-2 and V is TRBV7-9, with D perhaps matching TRBD1 or TRBD2 (5 bases each). There are 15 residues in the CDR3. V was pared by 5 bases and J by 3 bases, with 13 bases between. The germline V gene encodes CDR1 SEHNR and CDR2 FQNEAQ (reference sequence). The DNA for the CDR3 is TGTGCCAGCAGCGGGACCGCTGGGGACACCGGGGAGCTGTTTTTT. Amino acid sequence: CASSGTAGDTGELFF.

This clonotype was seen a handful of times. This sequence joins TRBV6-2 or TRBV6-3 and TRBJ2-1, with 10 bases identical to TRBD2. CDR1 MNHEY and CDR2 SVGEGT come from the germline V gene. The CDR3 runs to 17 residues. V lost 2 bases, J lost 2 bases, and 6 bases stayed unmatched. CDR3 amino acids: CASSYPPGTSAYNEQFF. CDR3 sequence (DNA): TGTGCCAGCAGTTACCCACCCGGGACTAGCGCCTACAATGAGCAGTTCTTC.

This clonotype was seen a few times. The chain links TRBV7-9 to TRBJ2-5, with 9 bases lining up with TRBD2. CDR3 length: 15 amino acids. The V gene end was trimmed by 0 bases and the J gene end by 5 bases; junction bases not matched to a gene: 4. In germline, CDR1 is SEHNR, CDR2 FQNEAQ (reference sequence). CDR3 DNA sequence: TGTGCCAGCAGCTTAGCGAGAGCGGGGGGTGAGACCCAGTACTTC. It translates to CASSLARAGGETQYF. Complete variable domain (other parts from reference TRBV7-9 and TRBJ2-5): DTGVSQNPRHKITKRGQNVTFRCDPISEHNRLYWYRQTLGQGPEFLTYFQNEAQLEKSRLLSDRFSAERPKGSFSTLEIQRTEQGDSAMYLCASSLARAGGETQYFGPGTRLLVL.

This clonotype was picked up a small number of times. The rearrangement joins TRBV29-1 to TRBJ1-3; tentative D call: TRBD1 (6 bases). V shed 2 bases and J shed 4 bases, with 15 bases lying between them. Germline loops: CDR1 SQVTM, CDR2 ANQGSEA. The CDR3 loop spans 15 amino acids. The DNA of the CDR3 is TGCAGCGTTGAAAAAGGGGGGCCGTACGGAAACACCATATATTTT. Protein: CSVEKGGPYGNTIYF.

There are a few counts of this clonotype. The chain combines TRBV29-1 with TRBJ2-7, with D perhaps matching TRBD1 or TRBD2 (6 bases each). Trimming took 4 bases from V and 6 from J, leaving 13 bases between them. CDR1 is SQVTM, CDR2 ANQGSEA, per germline. This CDR3 has 12 residues. This CDR3 reads CSVVEGGTEQYF. As DNA, the CDR3 is TGCAGCGTTGTGGAGGGGGGAACCGAGCAGTACTTC.

This clonotype was seen many times. This chain connects TRBV5-6 to TRBJ2-5; D is uncertain. Germline CDR1 SGHDT, CDR2 YYEEEE. V was shortened by 4 bases and J by 5 bases, with 15 bases between the two germline ends. This CDR3 is 14 amino acids long. This chain's CDR3 is CASSVGSFWETQYF. The CDR3 DNA is TGTGCCAGCAGCGTGGGATCGTTTTGGGAGACCCAGTACTTC.

This clonotype was seen more than once but under ten times. This chain joins TRBV3-1 and TRBJ1-5; D possibly corresponds to TRBD1 (5 bases). The CDR3 extends over 16 amino acids. The V gene lost 1 base and the J gene lost 2 bases, with 12 bases spanning the gap. Germline V gives CDR1 LGHDT, CDR2 YNNKEL (reference sequence). The CDR3 sequence is CASSQGYGGGNQPQHF. In DNA, the CDR3 is TGTGCCAGCAGCCAAGGTTACGGGGGAGGCAATCAGCCCCAGCATTTT.